The 11 T cell receptor beta chains in this list originate from one sample, sequenced in a study of cytotoxic CD8 clonotypes in ibrutinib-treated CLL. Using immunoSEQ multiplex PCR, the repertoire was profiled, and TCRdb retains in-frame clones only, with some absent. Of 200,000 to 250,000 clones in the sample, under 80% are singletons; the top ten hold less than 20%. The sequenced sample was PBMCs, obtained after 24 months of ibrutinib treatment. The source is a human donor with chronic lymphocytic leukemia.

The rearrangement joins TRBV28 to TRBJ2-5; 13 nucleotides agree with TRBD2. Trimming at V came to 5 bases and at J to 5 bases, leaving 11 bases not matched to a gene. Germline CDR1 is MDHEN and CDR2 is SYDVKM. The CDR3 loop spans 17 amino acids. In DNA form, the CDR3 reads TGTGCCAGCAGTGGACTAGCGGGAGACATGAGGTGGGAGACCCAGTACTTC. Its protein is CASSGLAGDMRWETQYF.

A single count supports this clone. The chain employs TRBV9 and TRBJ2-5, with TRBD2 matching 13 bases. CDR3 size: 17 residues. The trim removed 1 base at V and 5 bases at J, leaving 8 bases unmatched. Germline V gene data show CDR1 as SGDLS and CDR2 as YYNGEE. The CDR3 bases are TGTGCCAGCAGCGTACGCGGACTAGCGGGAGAAGGGGAGACCCAGTACTTC. Translating it yields CASSVRGLAGEGETQYF.

DNA of the CDR3: TGTGCCAGCAGTAGCGGACCCGGCGGGACCCAGTACTTC. It translates to CASSSGPGGTQYF. V usage is TRBV6-5 and J usage is TRBJ2-5; a possible D gene is TRBD2 (5 bases). This CDR3 is built from 13 residues. V lost 5 bases, J lost 7 bases, and 14 bases lay in between. Germline V gene sequence: CDR1 MNHEY, CDR2 SVGAGI.

V and J are TRBV4-1 and TRBJ1-5, with D perhaps matching TRBD1 (5 bases). Germline loops: CDR1 MGHRA, CDR2 YSYEKL. The CDR3 consists of 14 residues. V was clipped by 0 bases and J by 10 bases, with 13 bases between them. The CDR3 is CASSQERFDSPQHF. The CDR3 nucleotides read TGCGCCAGCAGCCAAGAAAGGTTCGACAGCCCCCAGCATTTT.

The CDR3 DNA is TGTGCCAGCATCAATCGGGGAGGGGACCATGAGCAGTTCTTC. It yields the protein CASINRGGDHEQFF. This sequence joins TRBV6-5 and TRBJ2-1, with 7 bases fitting TRBD2. The germline V gene encodes CDR1 MNHEY and CDR2 SVGAGI. Trimming removed 7 bases from V and 8 bases from J; junction bases left unmatched: 11. CDR3 size: 14 residues.

The chain uses TRBV11-1 and TRBJ2-7; 9 bases are a match to TRBD2. Germline CDR1 SGHAT, CDR2 FQDESV (reference sequence). With 1 base clipped from V and 5 bases from J, the junction kept 9 bases outside the gene matches. This CDR3 region has 16 residues. CDR3 protein: CASSLGSSGMVHEQYF. The CDR3 DNA reads TGTGCCAGCAGCTTAGGGTCTAGCGGGATGGTCCACGAGCAGTACTTC.

The V call is TRBV5-1, the J call TRBJ2-7; D not resolved. The germline V gene has CDR1 SGHRS and CDR2 YFSETQ. The CDR3 spans 15 residues. V was shortened by 0 bases and J by 3 bases, with 13 bases between the two germline ends. This CDR3 is CASSLGDWGRYEQYF. The CDR3 DNA reads TGCGCCAGCAGCTTGGGCGACTGGGGTCGCTACGAGCAGTACTTC.

The chain recombines TRBV7-9 with TRBJ2-4, with a possible D match to TRBD2 (6 bases). This CDR3 is 13 amino acids long. Germline CDR1 SEHNR, CDR2 FQNEAQ (reference sequence). V was shortened by 5 bases and J by 5 bases, with 10 bases between the two germline ends. The CDR3 region is CASSGGAQNIQYF. CDR3 bases: TGTGCCAGCAGCGGAGGGGCCCAAAACATTCAGTACTTC. Together with reference TRBV7-9 and TRBJ2-4, the CDR3 gives the full variable domain: DTGVSQNPRHKITKRGQNVTFRCDPISEHNRLYWYRQTLGQGPEFLTYFQNEAQLEKSRLLSDRFSAERPKGSFSTLEIQRTEQGDSAMYLCASSGGAQNIQYFGAGTRLSVL.

This sequence joins TRBV7-9 and TRBJ2-3, with TRBD1 as a possible D gene (6 bases). CDR3 size: 16 residues. Germline lookup yields CDR1 SEHNR and CDR2 FQNEAQ (reference sequence). The germline V and J ends were trimmed by 5 bases and 5 bases, with 20 bases remaining between them. For the CDR3, the DNA is TGTGCCAGCAGCCCTGGGGCTACACAAGGGGGAGATACGCAGTATTTT. Translated: CASSPGATQGGDTQYF.

This chain links TRBV2 with TRBJ2-7, with D uncertain. Per the germline V gene, CDR1 is SNHLY and CDR2 is FYNNEI. Trimming took off 1 base at V and 1 base at J, with 8 bases between the two ends. This CDR3 spans 14 amino acids. The CDR3 region is CASSEGRQSYEQYF. CDR3 nucleotides: TGTGCCAGCAGTGAAGGACGACAATCCTACGAGCAGTACTTC.

The chain recombines TRBV21-1 with TRBJ1-4. TRBV21-1 is a listed pseudogene. The CDR3 has 17 residues. CDR3 DNA: TGTGCCAGCAGCAAAGGGGAGGAGGTTTTGACTAATGAAAAACTGTTTTTT. Residues: CASSKGEEVLTNEKLFF.